This T cell receptor beta chain is from a study of read filtering for tumor transcriptome and immune sequencing (dated by TCRdb to 2018 to 2021). Notes on the research overall: The cohort was composed of about 16 male and about 14 female patients, with a mean age of approximately 70 years and an age range of about 45 to 90. One of the main goals was to work out a read-filtering strategy for immune repertoire data, in particular whether clonotypes backed by only a single read should be removed. Under revised international staging, about eight patients fell into R-ISS I, around 15 into R-ISS II and 7 into R-ISS III. TCR repertoires obtained by targeted immune repertoire sequencing and by bulk whole-transcriptome sequencing performed on the same bone marrow samples were compared. After DNase treatment, whole-transcriptome libraries were prepared using the TruSeq RNA Access Library Prep Kit. TCR-region mapped reads per sample ranged from about 4 to 10.27 million with IR-seq versus only roughly 80 to 1273 with RNA-seq. Findings and caveats that apply to the study as a whole: The sorted CD138-negative fraction was composed of a mixed bone marrow immune population rather than of purified T cells. In IR-seq, around 80% of clonotypes but roughly 3.5% of total reads were represented by single-read clonotypes, whereas in RNA-seq, around 75% of clonotypes and about 46% of reads were represented by single-read clonotypes. Compared with RNA-seq, IR-seq captured clonotypes at much higher depth and more reliably, and a smaller IR-seq throughput was enough to identify most shared clonotypes. Removing single-read clonotypes increased the correlation between IR-seq and RNA-seq shared clonotype proportions.

Bone marrow was sampled from every patient at the time of active disease. Ficoll-Hypaque density gradient centrifugation was used to isolate bone marrow mononuclear cells. Myeloma plasma cells were removed and CD138-negative cells were collected by negative selection after labeling with CD138 magnetic microbeads on a MACS separator. The purity of the isolated cells was checked by flow cytometry with CD138 antibodies on an Attune NxT. Total RNA was extracted with TRIzol reagent and quantified with a NanoDrop spectrophotometer. For each patient, paired RNA-seq and IR-seq were run on the CD138-negative bone marrow sample from that patient. A distance of 14 bases separates the germline ends of V and J, which lose 8 bases and 0 bases respectively. From the cysteine through the phenylalanine, the CDR3 covers 15 amino acids. This entry keeps only the CDR3 DNA: 45 bases, framed from base 1. From a lookup of the germline V gene (reference sequence), CDR1 and CDR2 are MNHNY and SVGAGI.

TCR libraries were built from roughly 400 ng RNA with the Immunoverse kit, using molecular barcoded adaptors covering alpha/delta and beta/gamma chains. TCR library preparation was performed with the same RNA that was used for transcriptome sequencing. TCR libraries were sequenced on an Illumina HiSeq 4000 with 2 x 150 cycles. The original pipeline was this. Using MiXCR, which included quality filtering and error correction, TCR reads were aligned to human V, D, J and C references and then assembled into CDR3 clonotypes. Clonotype counts and gene usage diversity were analyzed with the tcR package in R. For inspection of raw mapping reads, RNA-seq reads were mapped by STAR aligner version 2.5.3a onto GRCh37 of the human genome. IR-seq fastq files were randomly downsampled with Seqtk 1.3 to test the effect of sequencing depth on detected clonotypes. TCRdb ran its own pipeline on the public reads, namely fastp trimming at Q25 and MiXCR clone calling, and kept in-frame beta chains. Each CDR3 protein appears once, grouped with its most common genes and DNA. Clone size and V and J calls follow TCRdb, not the original study. The sample contains some 46,000 distinct CDR3 sequences, around 21% of them found a single time. The ten largest clones take up 37% of the sample.

This clonotype was detected ten times or more. It lacks a known antigen. Qualities for individual bases were not recorded, and no much larger clone is one base off. This sequence originates from a donor older than 35 with multiple myeloma. This sequence uses TRBV6-6 and TRBJ1-5; the D gene is perhaps TRBD1, from 5 matching bases. The sample was a population of CD138-negative cells sorted from bone marrow. The intended sense of this specimen's cell subset or site label: bone marrow mononuclear cells depleted of CD138+ plasma/myeloma cells by negative magnetic selection. The DNA sequence is as follows: TGTGCCAGCGCTGAAACAGGATCTAGCAATCAGCCCCAGCATTTT. This encodes CASAETGSSNQPQHF.